The next 19 T cell receptor beta chains were all read from a single sample in a study of control samples from healthy donors and cancer patients. Clones were sequenced by immunoSEQ multiplex PCR, and TCRdb holds only the in-frame ones, with some missing. In the table there are 15,000 to 20,000 clones, approximately 91% of which are singletons. The sample comprised PBMCs. These receptors all stem from a man aged 55 to 69 with head and neck cancer.

This chain connects TRBV2 to TRBJ2-5; the match to TRBD1 covers 9 bases. The junction had 3 bases not matched to a gene; V was cut back by 6 bases and J by 4 bases. The V gene's germline CDR1 is SNHLY and CDR2 FYNNEI. The CDR3 totals 13 residues. The CDR3 bases are TGTGCCAGCAGGGGGACAGGGACAGAGACCCAGTACTTC. Translation gives CASRGTGTETQYF.

The chain employs TRBV29-1 and TRBJ1-1; D is perhaps TRBD1 (6 bases). Germline CDR1 is SQVTM and CDR2 is ANQGSEA. CDR3 length: 12 residues. V was shortened by 6 bases and J by 5 bases, with 13 bases between the two germline ends. CDR3 in DNA: TGCAGCGTGATACAAGGGGGGACTGAAGCTTTCTTT. Translated: CSVIQGGTEAFF.

The V gene is TRBV5-1, the J gene TRBJ2-1; 10 bases line up with TRBD2. Germline V gene lookup returns CDR1 SGHRS and CDR2 YFSETQ. V shed 4 bases and J 3 bases; nucleotides not matched to a gene: 7. The CDR3 is made up of 16 amino acids. CDR3 sequence (DNA): TGCGCCAGCAGCCCCAGCGGGACTAGCGTCTACAATGAGCAGTTCTTC. This gives the protein CASSPSGTSVYNEQFF.

This clone has more than one count but fewer than ten. This chain joins TRBV6-4 and TRBJ2-1; perhaps TRBD2 as D (6 bases). This CDR3 has 15 residues. V was cut by 3 bases and J by 4 bases, with 13 bases left in between. CDR1 is MRHNA and CDR2 is SNTAGT in the germline V gene. DNA of the CDR3: TGTGCCAGCAGTGAGGGTAGCGGCGATTACAATGAGCAGTTCTTC. Translation gives CASSEGSGDYNEQFF.

This clone came up once. This chain connects TRBV7-8 to TRBJ2-7, with 7 bases that match TRBD1. V lost 5 bases and J lost 2; bases outside the gene matches: 6. Germline V gives CDR1 SGHVS, CDR2 FQNEAQ. The CDR3 is 14 amino acids. The chain's CDR3 is CASSLRDSPYEQYF. CDR3 DNA sequence: TGTGCCAGCAGCCTCCGGGACAGCCCCTACGAGCAGTACTTC.

The chain links TRBV24-1 to TRBJ2-1; 11 bases map to TRBD1. CDR3 length: 16 amino acids. V shed 4 bases, J shed 3 bases, and the junction held 4 bases outside the gene matches. CDR1 is KGHDR, CDR2 SFDVKD, per germline. Written as DNA, the CDR3 is TGTGCCACCAGTGACAGCGGGACAGGGGGCTACAATGAGCAGTTCTTC. Translated, it gives CATSDSGTGGYNEQFF.

The chain carries TRBV3-1 (or the pseudogene TRBV3-2) and TRBJ1-3, with D possibly TRBD1 on 6 matching bases. The germline CDR1 and CDR2 sequences are LGHDT and YNNKEL (reference sequence). This CDR3 is built from 16 residues. Trimming left V 4 bases short and J 1 base short, with 14 bases between. The CDR3 DNA reads TGTGCCAGCAGCCCTCGGGGGCTTGGTTCTGGAAACACCATATATTTT. This sequence encodes CASSPRGLGSGNTIYF.

The chain uses TRBV3-1 (or the pseudogene TRBV3-2) and TRBJ1-3; D is ambiguous. The CDR3 consists of 16 residues. Deletions cut 1 base from V and 2 bases from J, with 12 bases between. Germline assignment: CDR1 LGHDT and CDR2 YNNKEL (reference sequence). CDR3 coding DNA: TGTGCCAGCAGCCAAGGCCCAGCCCGGACTGGAAACACCATATATTTT. Its translation: CASSQGPARTGNTIYF.

This chain uses TRBV19 with TRBJ2-2; D unclear. CDR3 length: 14 amino acids. Trimming removed 2 bases at V and 7 bases at J, with 11 bases between. Germline V gene sequence: CDR1 LNHDA, CDR2 SQIVND (reference sequence). Here the CDR3 DNA reads TGTGCCAGTAGTATACAGACTTTAGGCGGGGAGCTGTTTTTT. Amino acids: CASSIQTLGGELFF. Together with reference TRBV19 and TRBJ2-2, the CDR3 gives the full variable domain: DGGITQSPKYLFRKEGQNVTLSCEQNLNHDAMYWYRQDPGQGLRLIYYSQIVNDFQKGDIAEGYSVSREKKESFPLTVTSAQKNPTAFYLCASSIQTLGGELFFGEGSRLTVL.

This rearrangement joins TRBV6-5 to TRBJ2-7; D may match TRBD1 or TRBD2 (5 bases each). The V end was cut by 0 bases, the J end by 1 base, with 7 bases between. CDR3 length equals 14 residues. Germline CDR1 MNHEY, CDR2 SVGAGI. CDR3 nucleotides: TGTGCCAGCAGTTACTCCGGGGCTTCCTACGAGCAGTACTTC. The encoded protein is CASSYSGASYEQYF.

The chain couples TRBV18 to TRBJ2-7; 7 bases line up with TRBD1. J was trimmed by 2 bases and V by 3 bases; bases with no gene match: 4. Germline CDR1 is KGHSH and CDR2 is LQKENI. The CDR3 length is 14 residues. The DNA for the CDR3 is TGTGCCAGCTCACCGCTGACAGGGACCTACGAGCAGTACTTC. This translates into CASSPLTGTYEQYF.

The chain uses TRBV19 and TRBJ2-5, with D perhaps matching TRBD2 (5 bases). The V gene lost 4 bases and the J gene lost 5 bases, with 11 bases spanning the gap. Looked up from germline, CDR1 is LNHDA and CDR2 is SQIVND (reference sequence). The CDR3 extends over 13 amino acids. The CDR3 bases are TGTGCCAGTAGTAGGACTCGTTCGGAGACCCAGTACTTC. It specifies CASSRTRSETQYF.

The chain employs TRBV7-8 and TRBJ1-6; no firm D call. Trimming removed 1 base at V and 10 bases at J, with 11 bases between. Germline assignment: CDR1 SGHVS and CDR2 FQNEAQ. This CDR3 region has 14 residues. CDR3 DNA sequence: TGTGCCAGCAGCTTAGACCGCGGTTGGTCACCCCTCCACTTT. Its protein is CASSLDRGWSPLHF. Using reference TRBV7-8 and TRBJ1-6 for the parts outside the CDR3, the full variable domain is GAGVSQSPRYKVAKRGQDVALRCDPISGHVSLFWYQQALGQGPEFLTYFQNEAQLDKSGLPSDRFFAERPEGSVSTLKIQRTQQEDSAVYLCASSLDRGWSPLHFGNGTRLTVT.

The V gene is TRBV27, the J gene TRBJ2-7; 9 bases are a match to TRBD1. The CDR3 is 15 residues long. J was trimmed by 2 bases and V by 6 bases; bases with no gene match: 8. Germline loops: CDR1 MNHEY, CDR2 SMNVEV (reference sequence). The DNA for the CDR3 is TGTGCCAGCAGATTCACAGGGGGCTGGCCCTACGAGCAGTACTTC. Translation gives CASRFTGGWPYEQYF.

The chain combines TRBV3-1 (or the pseudogene TRBV3-2) with TRBJ1-3, with D possibly TRBD1 on 6 matching bases. The V end was cut by 3 bases, the J end by 1 base, with 13 bases between. The CDR3 contains 16 residues. Per the germline V gene, CDR1 is LGHDT and CDR2 is YNNKEL (reference sequence). In nucleotides, the CDR3 is TGTGCCAGCAGCCATAGGGGGAGAGGATCTGGAAACACCATATATTTT. Its protein is CASSHRGRGSGNTIYF.

The gene calls are TRBV2 and TRBJ2-7, with 11 nucleotides matching TRBD1. CDR3 length: 15 amino acids. The J segment lost 4 bases and the V segment lost 8 bases, leaving 10 bases of the junction unmatched. The germline V gene encodes CDR1 SNHLY and CDR2 FYNNEI. DNA of the CDR3: TGTGCCAGCCAGGGCGGGACAGGGGGTGCTTACGAGCAGTACTTC. Protein sequence: CASQGGTGGAYEQYF.

The rearrangement uses TRBV7-9 and TRBJ2-3; no reliable D call. The CDR3 totals 14 residues. Germline V gene data show CDR1 as SEHNR and CDR2 as FQNEAQ (reference sequence). V lost 10 bases and J lost 1, with 15 bases in between. CDR3 loop: CATAAGDRTDTQYF. CDR3 coding DNA: TGTGCCACCGCCGCTGGGGATCGCACAGATACGCAGTATTTT.

This clone showed up just once. V gene TRBV6-1 combines with J gene TRBJ2-3; perhaps TRBD2 as D (5 bases). CDR1 MNHNS and CDR2 SASEGT come from the germline V gene. The CDR3 runs to 14 residues. V gave up 2 bases and J gave up 3 bases, with 9 bases separating them. The CDR3 DNA sequence: TGTGCCAGCAGTGAACAACCGGGAACAGATACGCAGTATTTT. It specifies CASSEQPGTDTQYF.

V gene TRBV3-1 (or the pseudogene TRBV3-2) combines with J gene TRBJ2-7; D is possibly TRBD2 (7 bases). Germline CDR1 and CDR2: LGHDT and YNNKEL (reference sequence). Trimming cost V 3 bases and J 0 bases, with 18 bases left between them. The CDR3 spans 17 residues. The CDR3 DNA is TGTGCCAGCAGCCACGCCCGGAGGGGGGGGAGCTCCTACGAGCAGTACTTC. Translated: CASSHARRGGSSYEQYF.